These T cell receptor beta chains were read from a single sample in a study of blood T cell repertoires in COVID-19. Clones were sequenced by immunoSEQ multiplex PCR, and TCRdb holds only the in-frame ones, with some missing. In the table there are about 170,000 clones, 84% of which are singletons. Sequencing was done on a sample of peripheral blood. Source of these receptors: an elderly woman with COVID-19, enrolled during active disease. Each CDR3 is given with its conserved first and last residue. The order of the fields is V gene, D gene, J gene, clone size, CDR3 protein, CDR3 DNA. A D gene is named only where the DNA matches it firmly. The size field is filled for only some rows; it gives once, few, many or a size class.

v_gene: TRBV11-1
d_gene: -
j_gene: TRBJ1-1
abundance: -
CDR3aa: CASSPVGTEAFF
CDR3nt: TGTGCCAGCAGCCCAGTTGGCACTGAAGCTTTCTTT

v_gene: TRBV11-2
d_gene: -
j_gene: TRBJ1-6
abundance: -
CDR3aa: CASSLGGREHSPLHF
CDR3nt: TGTGCCAGCAGCTTAGGGGGCAGGGAACACTCACCCCTCCACTTT

v_gene: TRBV2
d_gene: TRBD1
j_gene: TRBJ2-2
abundance: -
CDR3aa: CASDFGTGNTGELFF
CDR3nt: TGTGCCAGCGACTTCGGGACAGGGAACACCGGGGAGCTGTTTTTT

v_gene: TRBV24-1
d_gene: TRBD1
j_gene: TRBJ1-1
abundance: -
CDR3aa: CATSDVPGQGSKTEAFF
CDR3nt: TGTGCCACCAGTGACGTCCCGGGACAGGGGAGTAAGACTGAAGCTTTCTTT

v_gene: TRBV9
d_gene: TRBD2
j_gene: TRBJ2-1
abundance: -
CDR3aa: CASSARLAGYNEQFF
CDR3nt: TGTGCCAGCAGCGCCCGACTAGCGGGTTACAATGAGCAGTTCTTC

v_gene: TRBV25-1
d_gene: -
j_gene: TRBJ2-2
abundance: -
CDR3aa: CASSDFWANTGELFF
CDR3nt: TGTGCCAGCAGTGACTTTTGGGCCAACACCGGGGAGCTGTTTTTT

v_gene: TRBV5-6
d_gene: TRBD1
j_gene: TRBJ2-7
abundance: few
CDR3aa: CASSFGQVTYEQYF
CDR3nt: TGTGCCAGCAGCTTTGGACAGGTCACCTACGAGCAGTACTTC

v_gene: TRBV30
d_gene: -
j_gene: TRBJ1-2
abundance: -
CDR3aa: CAWHRNYGYTF
CDR3nt: TGTGCCTGGCACAGGAACTATGGCTACACCTTC

v_gene: TRBV7-9
d_gene: TRBD1
j_gene: TRBJ2-2
abundance: -
CDR3aa: CASSSGQGYTGELFF
CDR3nt: TGTGCCAGCAGCTCGGGACAGGGGTACACCGGGGAGCTGTTTTTT

v_gene: TRBV18
d_gene: -
j_gene: TRBJ2-7
abundance: once
CDR3aa: CASSPSNSYEQYF
CDR3nt: TGTGCCAGCTCACCGTCCAACTCCTACGAGCAGTACTTC

v_gene: TRBV15
d_gene: -
j_gene: TRBJ2-6
abundance: -
CDR3aa: CATSRGRGSNVLTF
CDR3nt: TGTGCCACCAGCAGAGGGCGGGGTTCCAACGTCCTGACTTTC

v_gene: TRBV30
d_gene: -
j_gene: TRBJ1-2
abundance: -
CDR3aa: CAWGPRGSWSYGYTF
CDR3nt: TGTGCCTGGGGCCCCCGCGGCAGCTGGTCTTATGGCTACACCTTC

v_gene: TRBV11-2
d_gene: -
j_gene: TRBJ2-5
abundance: once
CDR3aa: CASSPVRGAQETQYF
CDR3nt: TGTGCCAGCAGCCCCGTTCGGGGGGCCCAAGAGACCCAGTACTTC

v_gene: TRBV7-9
d_gene: TRBD2
j_gene: TRBJ2-1
abundance: -
CDR3aa: CASSLLLAGAVEQFF
CDR3nt: TGTGCCAGCAGCCTACTACTAGCGGGAGCAGTGGAGCAGTTCTTC

v_gene: TRBV7-2
d_gene: -
j_gene: TRBJ1-3
abundance: -
CDR3aa: CASSFMRASRVSGNTIYF
CDR3nt: TGTGCCAGCAGCTTTATGAGAGCGTCGAGGGTCTCTGGAAACACCATATATTTT

v_gene: TRBV15
d_gene: TRBD2
j_gene: TRBJ2-3
abundance: few
CDR3aa: CATSAGTSGTDTQYF
CDR3nt: TGTGCCACCAGCGCCGGGACTAGCGGCACAGATACGCAGTATTTT

v_gene: TRBV7-3
d_gene: TRBD1
j_gene: TRBJ2-1
abundance: once
CDR3aa: CASSSWRTGYNEQFF
CDR3nt: TGTGCCAGCAGCTCCTGGCGGACAGGGTACAATGAGCAGTTCTTC

v_gene: TRBV12-3/TRBV12-4
d_gene: -
j_gene: TRBJ2-7
abundance: few
CDR3aa: CASSLMAGYEQYF
CDR3nt: TGTGCCAGCAGTTTGATGGCGGGCTACGAGCAGTACTTC

v_gene: TRBV3-1/TRBV3-2
d_gene: -
j_gene: TRBJ2-5
abundance: -
CDR3aa: CASSQAAGLEYF
CDR3nt: TGTGCCAGCAGCCAAGCGGCAGGGCTAGAGTACTTC

v_gene: TRBV15
d_gene: TRBD1
j_gene: TRBJ2-5
abundance: -
CDR3aa: CATSGQGGKETQYF
CDR3nt: TGTGCCACCAGCGGACAGGGGGGCAAAGAGACCCAGTACTTC

v_gene: TRBV7-2
d_gene: TRBD2
j_gene: TRBJ2-1
abundance: -
CDR3aa: CASSLEAGGGIEQFF
CDR3nt: TGTGCCAGCAGCTTAGAGGCGGGAGGGGGCATTGAGCAGTTCTTC

v_gene: TRBV7-2
d_gene: -
j_gene: TRBJ2-5
abundance: -
CDR3aa: CASSLVSPEETQYF
CDR3nt: TGTGCCAGCAGCTTAGTTTCCCCAGAAGAGACCCAGTACTTC

v_gene: TRBV5-1
d_gene: TRBD2
j_gene: TRBJ2-3
abundance: once
CDR3aa: CASHPGLAGGRDTQYF
CDR3nt: TGCGCCAGCCATCCTGGACTAGCGGGAGGCCGAGATACGCAGTATTTT

v_gene: TRBV4-3
d_gene: -
j_gene: TRBJ1-2
abundance: -
CDR3aa: CASSQDSREDYGYTF
CDR3nt: TGCGCCAGCAGCCAAGATAGCAGGGAGGACTATGGCTACACCTTC

v_gene: TRBV9
d_gene: -
j_gene: TRBJ2-3
abundance: -
CDR3aa: CASSVQRLITDTQYF
CDR3nt: TGTGCCAGCAGCGTCCAACGACTAATCACAGATACGCAGTATTTT